The 32 T cell receptor beta chains given below trace back to one sample, sequenced in a study of CD8 T cells in Susac syndrome (dated by TCRdb to about 2019). The library was prepared using the immunoSEQ multiplex PCR assay. RNA was extracted using the RNeasy kit, and roughly 0.45 to 1 ug of the RNA was reverse transcribed with random hexamers. Through fastp at Q25 and MiXCR, TCRdb rebuilt clones from the public reads, retaining in-frame beta chains. For every CDR3 protein sequence, its rows merge into one entry that carries the most common genes and DNA. Within this sample are some 100,000 distinct CDR3 sequences, with roughly 95% of them counted one time only. The ten largest make up 0.075% to 0.1% of the sample. Sequencing was done on a sample of CD4+ T cells from PBMCs. Receptors were obtained from a human donor in good health.

The DNA for the CDR3 is TGTGCCAGCAGCTTAGATGTGGGATTGTGGTACGAGCAGTACTTC. Residues: CASSLDVGLWYEQYF. The chain uses TRBV7-2 and TRBJ2-7; no clear D gene. Between the trimmed V and J ends, which lost 1 base and 4 bases, there was a span of 14 bases. Germline V gene sequence: CDR1 SGHTA, CDR2 FQGNSA. This CDR3 spans 15 amino acids.

The rearrangement uses TRBV11-2 and TRBJ2-2; 12 nucleotides agree with TRBD2. This CDR3 is built from 20 residues. Germline V gene lookup returns CDR1 SGHAT and CDR2 FQNNGV. Trimming took 2 bases from V and 6 from J; bases not matched to a gene: 16. CDR3 protein: CASSLSPLSLAGGPPGELFF. The CDR3 coding sequence is TGTGCCAGCAGCTTAAGCCCTCTTTCTCTAGCGGGAGGGCCTCCCGGGGAGCTGTTTTTT.

The gene calls are TRBV5-6 and TRBJ2-7; unclear D gene. The germline gives CDR1 SGHDT, CDR2 YYEEEE. The CDR3 is 14 residues long. The ends were cut back, 2 bases at V and 5 bases at J, with 14 bases in the middle. Written as DNA, the CDR3 is TGTGCCAGCAGCTTTCGGGCAGGTTTGCACGAGCAGTACTTC. Translating gives CASSFRAGLHEQYF.

The V call is TRBV6-1, the J call TRBJ2-7; no firm D call. The V and J ends lost 6 bases and 1 base respectively, with 7 bases between them. The CDR3 consists of 12 residues. From germline, CDR1 is MNHNS and CDR2 SASEGT. CDR3 in DNA: TGTGCCAGCAGAGCAGTATCCTACGAGCAGTACTTC. Protein sequence: CASRAVSYEQYF.

This chain uses TRBV9 with TRBJ2-5; D unclear. The germline V gene has CDR1 SGDLS and CDR2 YYNGEE. V lost 0 bases to trimming and J lost 5 bases, with 11 bases between them. The CDR3 totals 14 residues. CDR3 in amino acids: CASSVEEGRETQYF. Here the CDR3 DNA reads TGTGCCAGCAGCGTAGAGGAAGGAAGGGAGACCCAGTACTTC.

The V call is TRBV30, the J call TRBJ1-2; a weak D match, TRBD1 (5 bases). The CDR3 runs to 13 residues. V lost 0 bases and J lost 8, with 13 bases in between. Germline loops: CDR1 GTSNPN, CDR2 SVGIG (reference sequence). Here the CDR3 DNA reads TGTGCCTGGAGTGTGGTCAGGGATCAAGGCTACACCTTC. Its protein product is CAWSVVRDQGYTF.

V and J are TRBV29-1 and TRBJ2-3; 8 positions agree with TRBD1. The CDR3 contains 12 residues. The germline V gene encodes CDR1 SQVTM and CDR2 ANQGSEA. Germline trimming cut 7 bases from V and 1 base from J; bases unmatched to any gene: 1. CDR3 nucleotides: TGCAGCGCGACAGGGGGCACAGATACGCAGTATTTT. Translating it yields CSATGGTDTQYF.

The chain has TRBV2 and TRBJ2-2; D is uncertain. The CDR3 is 13 amino acids. The germline V gene has CDR1 SNHLY and CDR2 FYNNEI. V was clipped by 7 bases and J by 6 bases, with 12 bases between them. DNA for the CDR3: TGTGCCAGCAACCATGACATTCCCGGGGAGCTGTTTTTT. Amino acid sequence: CASNHDIPGELFF.

The rearrangement uses TRBV7-9 and TRBJ2-3; D is undetermined. CDR3 length equals 12 residues. The V end was cut by 7 bases, the J end by 6 bases, with 11 bases between. Looked up from germline, CDR1 is SEHNR and CDR2 is FQNEAQ (reference sequence). For the CDR3, the DNA is TGTGCCAGCACCGATAGGCGGGATACGCAGTATTTT. Protein: CASTDRRDTQYF.

This sequence joins TRBV20-1 and TRBJ1-6; D gene ambiguous. V lost 3 bases and J 0 bases, leaving 12 bases between the germline ends. CDR1 is DFQATT, CDR2 SNEGSKA, per germline (reference sequence). The CDR3 extends over 16 amino acids. The DNA of the CDR3 is TGCAGTGCTAGCATCACAGCTAGCTCCTATAATTCACCCCTCCACTTT. Protein sequence: CSASITASSYNSPLHF.

The gene calls are TRBV25-1 and TRBJ2-6, with D maybe TRBD1 (6 bases). V shed 2 bases and J shed 2 bases, with 19 bases lying between them. This CDR3 region has 19 residues. Germline V lookup: CDR1 MGHDK, CDR2 SYGVNS. CDR3 coding DNA: TGTGCCAGCAGTGAAATAAGGGACAAGAGATTCCCTGGGGCCAACGTCCTGACTTTC. Translating it yields CASSEIRDKRFPGANVLTF.

V and J are TRBV28 and TRBJ1-4; 10 nucleotides agree with TRBD1. Trimming took 6 bases from V and 7 from J; bases not matched to a gene: 5. The CDR3 is 14 amino acids. Germline V gene sequence: CDR1 MDHEN, CDR2 SYDVKM. The CDR3 sequence: CASRGTGAGEKLFF. CDR3 coding DNA: TGTGCCAGCAGGGGGACAGGGGCTGGTGAAAAACTGTTTTTT.

The chain uses TRBV5-1 and TRBJ2-2; D uncertain. V was pared by 4 bases and J by 4 bases, with 17 bases between. The length of the CDR3 is 16 residues. Per the germline V gene, CDR1 is SGHRS and CDR2 is YFSETQ. CDR3 sequence reads: CASSLTPHRGTGELFF. CDR3 DNA sequence: TGCGCCAGCAGCCTGACCCCCCATCGAGGCACCGGGGAGCTGTTTTTT.

J is TRBJ2-2 and V is TRBV15; 8 positions match TRBD2. V lost 0 bases and J lost 5; bases outside the gene matches: 17. The CDR3 length is 20 residues. Germline-derived CDR1 and CDR2 are LNHNV and YYDKDF (reference sequence). The CDR3 spells CATSRDAVNSGNRRTGELFF. In nucleotides, the CDR3 is TGTGCCACCAGCAGAGATGCCGTGAATAGCGGGAACCGGCGGACCGGGGAGCTGTTTTTT. The variable domain in full, with the rest retrieved from reference TRBV15 and TRBJ2-2, is DAMVIQNPRYQVTQFGKPVTLSCSQTLNHNVMYWYQQKSSQAPKLLFHYYDKDFNNEADTPDNFQSRRPNTSFCFLDIRSPGLGDTAMYLCATSRDAVNSGNRRTGELFFGEGSRLTVL.

The rearrangement uses TRBV29-1 and TRBJ2-1; 7 bases map to TRBD1. CDR1 and CDR2 (germline): SQVTM, ANQGSEA. J lost 8 bases, V lost 7 bases, and 5 bases had no gene match. The CDR3 has 11 residues. CDR3 in amino acids: CSANRGYEQFF. The CDR3 DNA reads TGCAGCGCTAACAGGGGCTATGAGCAGTTCTTC.

CDR3 in amino acids: CASGDSTDEAFF. The CDR3 DNA follows: TGTGCCAGCGGTGACAGTACGGATGAAGCTTTCTTT. The chain recombines TRBV12-3 or TRBV12-4 with TRBJ1-1, with a tentative D call TRBD1 (5 bases). V gave up 8 bases and J gave up 7 bases, with 14 bases separating them. The CDR3 length is 12 residues.

The chain's CDR3 is CSARARDSVGKQYF. The CDR3 DNA follows: TGCAGTGCTAGGGCCCGGGACTCGGTGGGCAAGCAGTACTTC. The chain uses TRBV20-1 and TRBJ2-7; D might be TRBD2 (6 bases). The CDR3 covers 14 residues. CDR1 DFQATT and CDR2 SNEGSKA come from the germline V gene (reference sequence). Trimming removed 3 bases from V and 8 bases from J, with 20 bases in between.

This rearrangement joins TRBV20-1 to TRBJ2-7; a weak D match, TRBD1 (5 bases). The CDR3 is 12 amino acids. CDR1 is DFQATT and CDR2 is SNEGSKA in the germline V gene (reference sequence). V dropped 5 bases and J dropped 1 base, with 9 bases sitting between them. CDR3 DNA sequence: TGCAGTGCTCCAACAGGTTCCTACGAGCAGTACTTC. Translated, it gives CSAPTGSYEQYF.

This chain links TRBV9 with TRBJ2-7; TRBD2 agrees at 11 bases. Germline V CDR1 and CDR2: SGDLS, YYNGEE. The CDR3 is 17 amino acids. V shed 5 bases and J 6 bases; nucleotides not matched to a gene: 16. The CDR3 loop is CASSRAPGLAVGAEQYF. DNA of the CDR3: TGTGCCAGCAGTCGTGCTCCGGGACTAGCGGTTGGGGCCGAGCAGTACTTC.

CDR3 sequence (DNA): TGTGCCACCAGCCACGAACTACTTGACAGGGGACGAGTGATCTACGAGCAGTACTTC. This codes for CATSHELLDRGRVIYEQYF. The rearrangement links TRBV15 to TRBJ2-7; TRBD1 matches at 8 bases. Germline assignment: CDR1 LNHNV and CDR2 YYDKDF (reference sequence). V was pared by 5 bases and J by 3 bases, with 21 bases of the junction left unmatched. CDR3 size: 19 residues.

The gene calls are TRBV29-1 and TRBJ1-1; D remains ambiguous. The CDR3 covers 11 residues. Germline CDR1 reads SQVTM; CDR2 reads ANQGSEA. Trimming took 4 bases from V and 0 from J, leaving 3 bases between them. Here the CDR3 reads CSVVLNTEAFF. The CDR3, as DNA: TGCAGCGTTGTCCTGAACACTGAAGCTTTCTTT.

The chain employs TRBV6-6 and TRBJ1-1; 7 positions agree with TRBD1. The CDR3 is 12 amino acids. Germline V gene lookup returns CDR1 MNHNY and CDR2 SVGAGI (reference sequence). V shed 8 bases, J shed 1 base, and the junction held 1 base outside the gene matches. CDR3: CASRDRNTEAFF. In DNA, the CDR3 is TGTGCCAGCCGGGACAGGAACACTGAAGCTTTCTTT.

This chain uses TRBV7-8 with TRBJ2-7; a weak D match, TRBD1 (5 bases). The CDR3 spans 13 residues. V lost 5 bases and J 1 base, leaving 9 bases between the germline ends. Germline V gene data show CDR1 as SGHVS and CDR2 as FQNEAQ. The CDR3 nucleotides are TGTGCCAGCAGCCTAGGGGTGTCCTACGAGCAGTACTTC. Translated: CASSLGVSYEQYF. Supplemented by reference TRBV7-8 and TRBJ2-7, the full variable domain reads GAGVSQSPRYKVAKRGQDVALRCDPISGHVSLFWYQQALGQGPEFLTYFQNEAQLDKSGLPSDRFFAERPEGSVSTLKIQRTQQEDSAVYLCASSLGVSYEQYFGPGTRLTVT.

The chain couples TRBV3-1 to TRBJ2-5; 9 nucleotides align to TRBD1. The V gene's germline CDR1 is LGHDT and CDR2 YNNKEL (reference sequence). After removal of 0 bases from V and 5 bases from J, the junction contained 13 bases not matched to a gene. The CDR3 extends over 18 amino acids. DNA of the CDR3: TGTGCCAGCAGCCAAGAGGCATTGGGACAGGGACTTCATGAGACCCAGTACTTC. The encoded protein is CASSQEALGQGLHETQYF.

V and J are TRBV4-3 and TRBJ2-1, with 9 bases identical to TRBD2. J lost 16 bases, V lost 0 bases, and 7 bases had no gene match. From germline, CDR1 is LGHNA and CDR2 YSLEER. This CDR3 spans 13 amino acids. The chain's CDR3 is CASSQEDSGSHFF. For the CDR3, the DNA is TGCGCCAGCAGCCAAGAAGATAGCGGGAGCCACTTCTTC.

The V and J genes are TRBV5-6 and TRBJ2-7; no clear D gene. Trimming left V 2 bases short and J 0 bases short, with 18 bases between. CDR3 length: 17 residues. Germline loops: CDR1 SGHDT, CDR2 YYEEEE. The CDR3 here is CASSLVHSSAGSYEQYF. In DNA form, the CDR3 reads TGTGCCAGCAGCTTAGTCCACAGTTCGGCCGGCTCCTACGAGCAGTACTTC. Based on the CDR3 plus reference TRBV5-6 and TRBJ2-7, the full variable domain is DAGVTQSPTHLIKTRGQQVTLRCSPKSGHDTVSWYQQALGQGPQFIFQYYEEEERQRGNFPDRFSGHQFPNYSSELNVNALLLGDSALYLCASSLVHSSAGSYEQYFGPGTRLTVT.

This chain connects TRBV6-5 to TRBJ1-2; 7 bases fit TRBD1. Germline V gene data show CDR1 as MNHEY and CDR2 as SVGAGI. With V trimmed by 0 bases and J by 8 bases, 12 bases remained unmatched. CDR3 length: 16 amino acids. CDR3 bases: TGTGCCAGCAGTTACTCCGGGAGGGGGCCTTTGTGGGGCTACACCTTC. Translation: CASSYSGRGPLWGYTF.

This chain links TRBV12-3 or TRBV12-4 with TRBJ2-7, with 8 bases that match TRBD2. This CDR3 has 14 amino acids. V lost 6 bases to trimming and J lost 6 bases; unmatched junction nucleotides: 10. DNA of the CDR3: TGTGCCAGCAGCTTGGGACTAGGTATATTCGAGCAGTACTTC. It translates to CASSLGLGIFEQYF.

The V and J genes are TRBV5-4 and TRBJ2-5; 12 nucleotides agree with TRBD2. The germline V gene has CDR1 SGHNT and CDR2 YYREEE (reference sequence). The CDR3 sequence is 14 residues long. The trim removed 3 bases at V and 4 bases at J, leaving 1 base unmatched. For the CDR3, the DNA is TGTGCCAGCAGCTCTAGCGGGGGGGCAGAGACCCAGTACTTC. It encodes CASSSSGGAETQYF.

The chain uses TRBV13 and TRBJ2-7; weak D call: TRBD1 (6 bases). Germline V lookup: CDR1 PRHDT, CDR2 FYEKMQ (reference sequence). The ends were cut back, 4 bases at V and 3 bases at J, with 10 bases in the middle. The CDR3 is 13 amino acids. The CDR3 sequence is CASSYTQGYEQYF. DNA of the CDR3: TGTGCCAGCAGCTACACACAGGGCTACGAGCAGTACTTC.

CDR3 residues: CATAGYQETQYF. The DNA of the CDR3 is TGTGCCACAGCGGGATACCAAGAGACCCAGTACTTC. The chain combines TRBV28 with TRBJ2-5; 7 bases fit TRBD2. The junction had 2 bases not matched to a gene; V was cut back by 10 bases and J by 0 bases. Germline CDR1 and CDR2: MDHEN and SYDVKM. This CDR3 has 12 amino acids.

The CDR3 DNA sequence: TGTGCCAGCAGCTTGGAACCAGGGGACCAGCCCCAGCATTTT. Its translation: CASSLEPGDQPQHF. The V gene is TRBV5-4, the J gene TRBJ1-5, with D perhaps TRBD1 (6 bases). CDR1 is SGHNT, CDR2 YYREEE, per germline (reference sequence). V was trimmed by 0 bases and J by 7 bases, leaving 11 bases between them. The CDR3 sequence is 14 residues long.